A single sample is the source of the 32 T cell receptor beta chains below, sequenced in a study of molecular identifiers for immune sequencing clone quantification. TCRdb used MiXCR to reprocess the PCR reads, holding one entry per CDR3 protein. The data show nearly 55,000 distinct CDR3 sequences, roughly a third seen once. Sequencing used naive CD8+ T cells from blood, with Jurkat cell RNA spiked in. Stated subset: FACS-sorted CD8+CD4-CCR7+CD45RA+ naive T cells. The receptors originated from a human donor in good health. Some libraries in this study had Jurkat cell RNA spiked in.

Notes on this clonotype: This may be a read error: a much more frequent sequence differs by one nucleotide. This sequence joins TRBV7-2 and TRBJ2-3; D not certain. V lost 2 bases and J lost 4, with 7 bases in between. Germline lookup yields CDR1 SGHTA and CDR2 FQGNSA. CDR3 size: 13 residues. The DNA for the CDR3 is TGTGCCAGCAGCTTATGTCTAGCAGATACGCAGTATTTT. The encoded protein is CASSLCLADTQYF.

A word on this clonotype: A much larger clone is a single base away; this may be a read error. The rearrangement uses TRBV28 and TRBJ1-1; TRBD1 aligns across 7 bases. CDR3 length: 15 amino acids. With 6 bases clipped from V and 6 bases from J, the junction kept 13 bases outside the gene matches. Germline assignment: CDR1 MDHEN and CDR2 SYDVKM. CDR3 amino acids: CASRQDRPSVAEAFF. In DNA form, the CDR3 reads TGTGCCAGCAGACAGGACAGGCCAAGTGTCGCTGAAGCTTTCTTT.

Points on this clonotype: Given a much more abundant clone one base away, this may be a read error. CDR3 sequence reads: CASSTFDRGVDEQCF. DNA for the CDR3: TGCGCCAGCAGCACCTTCGACAGGGGGGTCGACGAGCAGTGCTTC. This rearrangement joins TRBV5-1 to TRBJ2-7; 9 nucleotides agree with TRBD1. From germline, CDR1 is SGHRS and CDR2 YFSETQ. The CDR3 consists of 15 residues.

Only a few counts were recorded for this clonotype. V usage is TRBV4-3 and J usage is TRBJ1-4; D gene ambiguous. The CDR3 totals 14 residues. Looked up from germline, CDR1 is LGHNA and CDR2 is YSLEER. The ends were cut back, 5 bases at V and 8 bases at J, with 15 bases in the middle. The CDR3 nucleotides are TGCGCCAGCAGCTACAATCGGTTGTCCGAAAAACTGTTTTTT. The encoded protein is CASSYNRLSEKLFF.

This chain joins TRBV27 and TRBJ2-3; TRBD2 agrees at 7 bases. The CDR3 runs 16 residues. The junction had 11 bases not matched to a gene; V was cut back by 5 bases and J by 3 bases. In germline, CDR1 is MNHEY, CDR2 SMNVEV (reference sequence). CDR3 region: CASSQGDGGVTDTQYF. CDR3 coding DNA: TGTGCCAGCAGTCAAGGGGATGGGGGGGTAACAGATACGCAGTATTTT.

This clonotype showed up just a few times. The chain employs TRBV7-2 and TRBJ2-7, with 8 bases matching TRBD2. Germline values: CDR1 SGHTA, CDR2 FQGNSA. This CDR3 contains 14 residues. V lost 3 bases, J lost 6 bases, and 7 bases stayed unmatched. The chain's CDR3 is CASSFSGSKSEQYF. The CDR3 nucleotides are TGTGCCAGCAGCTTCAGCGGGAGCAAGAGCGAGCAGTACTTC.

CDR3 nucleotides: TGTGCCAGCAGTCCTCTCCGGGACCGACGGTCCTACGAGCAGTACTTC. Translated: CASSPLRDRRSYEQYF. This chain uses TRBV28 with TRBJ2-7; D is perhaps TRBD1 or TRBD2 (5 bases each). The germline V and J ends were trimmed by 5 bases and 1 base, with 18 bases remaining between them. CDR3 size: 16 residues. Germline loops: CDR1 MDHEN, CDR2 SYDVKM.

As for this clonotype: This may be a read error: a much more frequent sequence differs by one nucleotide. The genes are TRBV4-1 and TRBJ2-3, with unresolved D. The V end was cut by 3 bases, the J end by 6 bases, with 16 bases between. CDR1 is MGHRA, CDR2 YSYEKL, per germline. The CDR3 runs to 15 residues. This CDR3 is CASSHAPITADTQYF. The CDR3 DNA reads as TGCGCCAGCAGCCACGCCCCAATTACGGCGGATACGCAGTATTTT.

This clonotype has ten or more counts. The CDR3 sequence: CASSWPGDQPQHF. The CDR3 DNA follows: TGTGCCAGCAGTTGGCCCGGAGATCAGCCCCAGCATTTT. This chain connects TRBV28 to TRBJ1-5; no reliable D call. Trimming took off 4 bases at V and 5 bases at J, with 9 bases between the two ends. CDR1 and CDR2 (germline): MDHEN, SYDVKM. CDR3 length: 13 residues.

Points on this clonotype: This could be a read error, since a much larger clone is one nucleotide away. This CDR3 fails to terminate in the conserved phenylalanine or tryptophan, so it likely reflects a read error. The chain links TRBV29-1 to TRBJ2-5; the match to TRBD1 covers 7 bases. Trimming removed 2 bases from V and 5 bases from J; junction bases left unmatched: 5. The CDR3 contains 13 residues. Germline loops: CDR1 SQVTM, CDR2 ANQGSEA. CDR3 nucleotide sequence: TGCAGCGTTGAACCTAGGGGACAGGAGACCCAGTACATC. This sequence encodes CSVEPRGQETQYI.

The V gene is TRBV5-6, the J gene TRBJ2-5; TRBD1 matches at 7 bases. The CDR3 spans 16 residues. The V gene end was trimmed by 0 bases and the J gene end by 2 bases; junction bases not matched to a gene: 7. From germline, CDR1 is SGHDT and CDR2 YYEEEE. Here the CDR3 DNA reads TGTGCCAGCAGCTTGGCGAATTGGGACAGACAAGAGACCCAGTACTTC. Translation gives CASSLANWDRQETQYF.

Of note for this clonotype: A much larger clone lies a single base off, so this may be a read error. In DNA form, the CDR3 reads TGCAGCGGTGTGGGTAGCACCGGGGAGCTGTTTTTT. It translates to CSGVGSTGELFF. The V gene is TRBV29-1, the J gene TRBJ2-2; no definite D call. The ends were cut back, 7 bases at V and 4 bases at J, with 10 bases in the middle. The CDR3 spans 12 residues. Germline-derived CDR1 and CDR2 are SQVTM and ANQGSEA.

This clonotype was seen more than once but under ten times. The V and J genes are TRBV27 and TRBJ2-1, with 8 bases lining up with TRBD1. Germline lookup yields CDR1 MNHEY and CDR2 SMNVEV (reference sequence). The CDR3 is 14 amino acids. With V trimmed by 6 bases and J by 6 bases, 7 bases remained unmatched. CDR3: CASRKWTGPNEQFF. As DNA, the CDR3 is TGTGCCAGCAGGAAGTGGACAGGGCCCAATGAGCAGTTCTTC.

CDR3 in DNA: TGCAGTGCTAGAACGGGGGGCCACCTCCAAGAGACCCAGTACTTC. Its protein product is CSARTGGHLQETQYF. V gene TRBV20-1 combines with J gene TRBJ2-5, with a weak D call TRBD2 (7 bases). Between the trimmed V and J ends, which lost 2 bases and 1 base, there was a span of 14 bases. This CDR3 has 15 residues. Germline V lookup: CDR1 DFQATT, CDR2 SNEGSKA (reference sequence).

The CDR3 DNA follows: TGCAGTGCTAGAGATCTCGGACCGGCAGATACGCAGTATTTT. This translates into CSARDLGPADTQYF. This chain joins TRBV20-1 and TRBJ2-3; D is undetermined. This CDR3 has 14 amino acids. Germline-derived CDR1 and CDR2 are DFQATT and SNEGSKA (reference sequence). V lost 0 bases to trimming and J lost 4 bases, with 11 bases between them.

This clonotype was detected ten times or more. The V gene is TRBV5-6, the J gene TRBJ2-4, with 8 bases lining up with TRBD1. Germline trimming cut 3 bases from V and 7 bases from J; bases unmatched to any gene: 6. This CDR3 contains 14 residues. Germline CDR1 SGHDT, CDR2 YYEEEE. In nucleotides, the CDR3 is TGTGCCAGCAGCTCCGGACAGGGTCTGAACATTCAGTACTTC. As protein: CASSSGQGLNIQYF.

V and J are TRBV27 and TRBJ2-3, with D perhaps matching TRBD1 (5 bases). Germline-derived CDR1 and CDR2 are MNHEY and SMNVEV (reference sequence). The V gene lost 2 bases and the J gene lost 5 bases, with 11 bases spanning the gap. This CDR3 has 14 amino acids. DNA for the CDR3: TGTGCCAGCAGTTTAGTGGGTCAGGGAGATACGCAGTATTTT. Translated, it gives CASSLVGQGDTQYF.

The chain joins TRBV7-9 to TRBJ2-3; 9 bases agree with TRBD2. The V gene's germline CDR1 is SEHNR and CDR2 FQNEAQ (reference sequence). The CDR3 covers 15 residues. J lost 4 bases, V lost 3 bases, and 5 bases had no gene match. Here the CDR3 reads CASSFISGSSDTQYF. CDR3 nucleotides: TGTGCCAGCAGCTTTATTAGCGGGAGTTCAGATACGCAGTATTTT.

This clonotype was counted at least ten times. The chain couples TRBV28 to TRBJ1-4; no clear D. The CDR3 extends over 12 amino acids. Between the trimmed V and J ends, which lost 5 bases and 8 bases, there was a span of 9 bases. Germline V gene data show CDR1 as MDHEN and CDR2 as SYDVKM. CDR3 in amino acids: CASSPPSEKLFF. The CDR3 DNA reads as TGTGCCAGCAGTCCGCCTTCCGAAAAACTGTTTTTT.

This clonotype occurred a few times. The chain combines TRBV6-5 with TRBJ2-1, with 10 positions matching TRBD1. V lost 6 bases, J lost 9 bases, and 8 bases stayed unmatched. The CDR3 totals 14 residues. Germline V gene data show CDR1 as MNHEY and CDR2 as SVGAGI. The CDR3, as DNA: TGTGCCAGCAGCCTCGGACAGGGGGGAAGTGAGCAGTTCTTC. Its protein product is CASSLGQGGSEQFF.

This clonotype has at least ten counts. The rearrangement uses TRBV6-5 and TRBJ2-5, with D possibly being TRBD2 (6 bases). The CDR3 is 15 amino acids. Germline CDR1 MNHEY, CDR2 SVGAGI. Trimming shortened V by 4 bases and J by 5 bases, and 17 bases separated the two germline ends. CDR3 sequence reads: CASSSSFGAGETQYF. The CDR3 DNA reads TGTGCCAGCAGTTCGTCCTTCGGAGCGGGCGAGACCCAGTACTTC.

Of note for this clonotype: This clone may be a read error of a much larger clone one base away. The chain employs TRBV20-1 and TRBJ2-7; TRBD2 might be the D (5 bases). The CDR3 spans 13 residues. Looked up from germline, CDR1 is DFQATT and CDR2 is SNEGSKA (reference sequence). Trimming shortened V by 6 bases and J by 2 bases, and 14 bases separated the two germline ends. CDR3 region: CSARRGSPYEQYF. DNA for the CDR3: TGCAGTGCGCGGCGAGGGAGCCCCTACGAGCAGTACTTC.

The V call is TRBV4-3, the J call TRBJ2-1; the match to TRBD2 covers 10 bases. The CDR3 contains 15 residues. With V trimmed by 3 bases and J by 6 bases, 5 bases remained unmatched. Per germline, CDR1 LGHNA and CDR2 YSLEER. The CDR3 nucleotides read TGCGCCAGCAGCCACCTAGCGGGAGTTGGCAATGAGCAGTTCTTC. It encodes CASSHLAGVGNEQFF.

This clonotype was found a few times. The gene calls are TRBV9 and TRBJ2-7; possible D gene TRBD1, 6 bases. CDR1 is SGDLS, CDR2 YYNGEE, per germline. Trimming removed 3 bases from V and 3 bases from J, with 13 bases in between. This CDR3 is built from 14 residues. CDR3 protein: CASSGRDTGYEQYF. DNA of the CDR3: TGTGCCAGCAGCGGCCGGGACACAGGCTACGAGCAGTACTTC.

A few counts support this clonotype. The genes are TRBV20-1 and TRBJ2-7; D gene uncertain. The CDR3 has 15 residues. Trimming removed 0 bases from V and 2 bases from J, with 14 bases in between. Germline assignment: CDR1 DFQATT and CDR2 SNEGSKA (reference sequence). The CDR3 coding sequence is TGCAGTGCTAGAGATCAGGAGACACCCACCTACGAGCAGTACTTC. Protein: CSARDQETPTYEQYF.

About this clonotype: A much larger clone lies a single base off, so this may be a read error. The V gene is TRBV7-8, the J gene TRBJ2-1; no clear D gene. Per the germline V gene, CDR1 is SGHVS and CDR2 is FQNEAQ. The CDR3 has 16 residues. CDR3 sequence reads: CAGSLGPPGSYNEQFF. DNA of the CDR3: TGTGCCGGCAGCTTAGGTCCGCCCGGTTCCTACAATGAGCAGTTCTTC.

The rearrangement uses TRBV7-2 and TRBJ1-1; perhaps TRBD1 as D (5 bases). This CDR3 is 14 amino acids long. Germline V lookup: CDR1 SGHTA, CDR2 FQGNSA. Trimming stripped 6 bases from V and 0 bases from J, with 11 bases between. CDR3: CASRTGTMNTEAFF. In DNA, the CDR3 is TGTGCCAGCAGAACAGGAACCATGAACACTGAAGCTTTCTTT.

The chain has TRBV12-3 or TRBV12-4 and TRBJ2-4, with D possibly called TRBD1 or TRBD2 (5 bases each). The CDR3 consists of 14 residues. V was clipped by 7 bases and J by 0 bases, with 10 bases between them. The CDR3 protein is CASTSGLAKNIQYF. The CDR3 DNA is TGTGCCAGCACGTCGGGGCTAGCCAAAAACATTCAGTACTTC.

This clonotype was seen just once. It may be a read error: a sequence one base away is much more abundant. This chain uses TRBV27 with TRBJ2-3; D call uncertain. Germline CDR1 and CDR2: MNHEY and SMNVEV (reference sequence). The CDR3 loop spans 13 amino acids. The CDR3 nucleotides read TGTGCCAGCAGTGGGCGGATCACAGAAACGCAGTATTTT. Translated: CASSGRITETQYF.

A single count supports this clonotype. Being one base from a much bigger clone, this may be a read error. V is TRBV5-6 and J is TRBJ2-7; D gene unclear. Trimming took 4 bases from V and 6 from J, leaving 14 bases between them. The CDR3 has 13 amino acids. Germline values: CDR1 SGHDT, CDR2 YYEEEE. The CDR3 DNA follows: TGTGCCAGCAGCGTCGGAGCCCGGATCGAGCAGTACTTC. Residues: CASSVGARIEQYF.

The V gene is TRBV27, the J gene TRBJ2-3; possibly TRBD2 for D (5 bases). V was pared by 2 bases and J by 1 base, with 13 bases between. Germline assignment: CDR1 MNHEY and CDR2 SMNVEV (reference sequence). The CDR3 is 16 amino acids. CDR3 in amino acids: CASSLTRGLGTDTQYF. CDR3 in DNA: TGTGCCAGCAGTTTAACCCGGGGTTTGGGCACAGATACGCAGTATTTT.

This clonotype was seen only a few times. The V call is TRBV9, the J call TRBJ2-1, with no clear D. Per the germline V gene, CDR1 is SGDLS and CDR2 is YYNGEE. V was trimmed by 3 bases and J by 6 bases, leaving 10 bases between them. The CDR3 is 13 residues long. CDR3 amino acids: CASSAPLRNEQFF. The CDR3 DNA follows: TGTGCCAGCAGCGCCCCTCTGCGCAATGAGCAGTTCTTC.